The 30 T cell receptor beta chains presented below share a single source sample, sequenced in a study of identical twins. TCRdb itself ran the 5' RACE reads through MiXCR, one entry per CDR3 protein. The data hold 250,000 to 300,000 distinct CDR3 sequences, with approximately 8.3% observed a single time. The same sample was also used in a study of yellow fever vaccine responses in identical twins.

Material: CD8+ T cells sorted from blood. These receptors all come from a woman younger than 35 in good health.

This clonotype was counted many times. V gene TRBV29-1 combines with J gene TRBJ2-7; D unclear. V lost 3 bases, J lost 2 bases, and 11 bases lay in between. This CDR3 is 13 amino acids long. Germline V gene lookup returns CDR1 SQVTM and CDR2 ANQGSEA. The CDR3 protein is CSVEGSEPYEQYF. The CDR3, as DNA: TGCAGCGTTGAGGGCAGCGAACCCTACGAGCAGTACTTC.

This clonotype was counted only a few times. The chain carries TRBV13 and TRBJ1-5; D ambiguous. The germline V gene has CDR1 PRHDT and CDR2 FYEKMQ (reference sequence). CDR3 length equals 14 residues. V was pared by 5 bases and J by 5 bases, with 13 bases between. The CDR3 bases are TGTGCCAGCAGCCAAGGGAGGTGGCATCAGCCCCAGCATTTT. Translating it yields CASSQGRWHQPQHF.

This clonotype came up many times. V gene TRBV27 combines with J gene TRBJ1-4; D perhaps matches TRBD1 (5 bases). V lost 2 bases to trimming and J lost 7 bases, with 17 bases between them. The length of the CDR3 is 16 residues. Germline V gene sequence: CDR1 MNHEY, CDR2 SMNVEV (reference sequence). The CDR3 here is CASSLIPGSSGEKLFF. The CDR3 nucleotides are TGTGCCAGCAGTTTAATCCCAGGGAGCTCTGGTGAAAAACTGTTTTTT.

This chain connects TRBV12-3 or TRBV12-4 to TRBJ1-2; D is ambiguous. Trimming removed 8 bases from V and 0 bases from J, with 7 bases in between. The length of the CDR3 is 12 residues. CDR3 DNA sequence: TGTGCCAGCCGGTCGTCTAACTATGGCTACACCTTC. Amino acids: CASRSSNYGYTF.

This clonotype was counted at least ten times. J is TRBJ2-7 and V is TRBV4-3; D gene unclear. Germline assignment: CDR1 LGHNA and CDR2 YSLEER. The ends were cut back, 0 bases at V and 5 bases at J, with 11 bases in the middle. The CDR3 has 14 amino acids. CDR3: CASSQENSLNEQYF. The CDR3 DNA reads as TGCGCCAGCAGCCAAGAGAACAGTCTCAACGAGCAGTACTTC.

The rearrangement links TRBV29-1 to TRBJ2-7; D not resolved. Trimming took off 6 bases at V and 3 bases at J, with 15 bases between the two ends. The CDR3 contains 13 residues. Looked up from germline, CDR1 is SQVTM and CDR2 is ANQGSEA. CDR3 nucleotides: TGCAGCGTCGTCAACGGACCGTACTACGAGCAGTACTTC. Amino acid sequence: CSVVNGPYYEQYF.

This clonotype was picked up a small number of times. The chain is built from TRBV7-8 and TRBJ2-3; D might be TRBD1 (6 bases). Germline loops: CDR1 SGHVS, CDR2 FQNEAQ. This CDR3 is 14 amino acids long. V shed 7 bases and J shed 5 bases, with 16 bases lying between them. CDR3 region: CASTSRGLGDTQYF. CDR3 DNA sequence: TGTGCCAGCACCTCCAGGGGTCTTGGAGATACGCAGTATTTT.

The chain joins TRBV28 to TRBJ1-2; D gene unclear. This CDR3 has 13 amino acids. Per the germline V gene, CDR1 is MDHEN and CDR2 is SYDVKM. V lost 2 bases and J lost 2, with 6 bases in between. The CDR3 DNA reads as TGTGCCAGCAGTTTAAAAGGGAACTATGGCTACACCTTC. Amino acids: CASSLKGNYGYTF.

This clonotype was seen a few times. The chain combines TRBV14 with TRBJ2-7; 14 bases are a match to TRBD2. Germline loops: CDR1 SGHDN, CDR2 FVKESK. The trim removed 4 bases at V and 1 base at J, leaving 12 bases unmatched. The CDR3 extends over 19 amino acids. The CDR3: CASSPGLAGGMYTSYEQYF. The CDR3 coding sequence is TGTGCCAGCAGCCCAGGACTAGCGGGAGGAATGTATACGTCCTACGAGCAGTACTTC.

The chain uses TRBV20-1 and TRBJ2-7; TRBD2 agrees at 8 bases. The CDR3 runs 13 residues. Trimming cost V 0 bases and J 6 bases; bases outside gene matches: 4. Germline CDR1 is DFQATT and CDR2 is SNEGSKA (reference sequence). In DNA, the CDR3 is TGCAGTGCTAGAGACCTAGCGGGTAGCGAGCAGTACTTC. This gives the protein CSARDLAGSEQYF.

The gene calls are TRBV4-2 and TRBJ2-7, with 9 bases lining up with TRBD2. From germline, CDR1 is LGHNA and CDR2 YNFKEQ. Trimming at V came to 0 bases and at J to 1 base, leaving 4 bases not matched to a gene. The CDR3 has 16 amino acids. CDR3 region: CASSQDGREGSYEQYF. The DNA of the CDR3 is TGTGCCAGCAGCCAAGATGGGCGGGAGGGATCCTACGAGCAGTACTTC.

There are a few counts of this clonotype. V gene TRBV15 combines with J gene TRBJ1-2, with 7 bases aligning to TRBD1. Per the germline V gene, CDR1 is LNHNV and CDR2 is YYDKDF (reference sequence). The CDR3 has 17 amino acids. V was pared by 0 bases and J by 4 bases, with 11 bases of the junction left unmatched. The CDR3 nucleotides read TGTGCCACCAGCAGAGATCGCGCTGCGGGACAGATCTATGGCTACACCTTC. It translates to CATSRDRAAGQIYGYTF.

The V and J genes are TRBV7-9 and TRBJ2-3; the D is unclear. V was pared by 2 bases and J by 3 bases, with 12 bases between. Per germline, CDR1 SEHNR and CDR2 FQNEAQ (reference sequence). The CDR3 spans 15 residues. The CDR3: CASSLYGGRTDTQYF. CDR3 DNA: TGTGCCAGCAGCTTATATGGCGGCAGAACAGATACGCAGTATTTT.

This clonotype turned up a few times. The chain employs TRBV20-1 and TRBJ2-1; 12 bases agree with TRBD2. V shed 1 base, J shed 7 bases, and the junction held 11 bases outside the gene matches. The CDR3 is 17 residues long. Per the germline V gene, CDR1 is DFQATT and CDR2 is SNEGSKA (reference sequence). In nucleotides, the CDR3 is TGCAGTGCTAGAGTGCCGCTAGCGGGAGGGCCGTTGAATGAGCAGTTCTTC. As protein: CSARVPLAGGPLNEQFF.

This clonotype was observed a few times. This chain links TRBV5-8 with TRBJ1-5; D remains unclear. The CDR3 sequence is 14 residues long. V was pared by 1 base and J by 4 bases, with 9 bases between. From germline, CDR1 is SGHTS and CDR2 YDEGEE. CDR3 residues: CASSLYSLNQPQHF. The CDR3 DNA reads as TGTGCCAGCAGCTTGTACAGTCTTAATCAGCCCCAGCATTTT.

V gene TRBV4-3 combines with J gene TRBJ2-1, with a tentative D call TRBD2 (5 bases). CDR1 and CDR2 (germline): LGHNA, YSLEER. The CDR3 contains 16 residues. The V end lost 0 bases, the J end lost 3 bases, and 12 bases lay between the germline ends. CDR3 sequence (DNA): TGCGCCAGCAGCCAAGATTGGCTAGCCGACTACAATGAGCAGTTCTTC. This encodes CASSQDWLADYNEQFF.

The V and J genes are TRBV6-5 and TRBJ2-3, with 7 bases fitting TRBD1. This CDR3 region has 16 residues. V gave up 4 bases and J gave up 0 bases; unmatched junction bases: 7. Germline CDR1 is MNHEY and CDR2 is SVGAGI. CDR3 coding DNA: TGTGCCAGCAGTTTAAACAGGGGCTACAGCACAGATACGCAGTATTTT. Its protein is CASSLNRGYSTDTQYF.

This clonotype was counted only a few times. V usage is TRBV9 and J usage is TRBJ2-7, with a tentative D call TRBD1 (5 bases). The CDR3 consists of 16 residues. Germline V CDR1 and CDR2: SGDLS, YYNGEE. Between the trimmed V and J ends, which lost 3 bases and 0 bases, there was a span of 16 bases. CDR3 sequence: CASSATPQDNSYEQYF. The CDR3 coding sequence is TGTGCCAGCAGCGCCACCCCCCAGGACAACTCCTACGAGCAGTACTTC. The full variable domain, with the rest looked up from reference TRBV9 and TRBJ2-7, is DSGVTQTPKHLITATGQRVTLRCSPRSGDLSVYWYQQSLDQGLQFLIQYYNGEERAKGNILERFSAQQFPDLHSELNLSSLELGDSALYFCASSATPQDNSYEQYFGPGTRLTVT.

This clonotype occurred a few times. V usage is TRBV6-2 or TRBV6-3 and J usage is TRBJ1-1; TRBD1 aligns across 7 bases. Germline values: CDR1 MNHEY, CDR2 SVGEGT. CDR3 length: 15 amino acids. V dropped 2 bases and J dropped 6; count of bases not matched to a gene: 9. CDR3 protein: CASSYPTTGVAEAFF. CDR3 bases: TGTGCCAGCAGTTACCCGACTACAGGGGTGGCTGAAGCTTTCTTT.

This clonotype was observed many times. V usage is TRBV7-9 and J usage is TRBJ2-5; TRBD2 might be the D (5 bases). The germline V gene encodes CDR1 SEHNR and CDR2 FQNEAQ (reference sequence). Trimming stripped 1 base from V and 3 bases from J, with 6 bases between. The CDR3 is 13 residues long. The DNA of the CDR3 is TGTGCCAGCAGCTTAGTCGGGGAAGAGACCCAGTACTTC. It translates to CASSLVGEETQYF.

The sample holds a few counts of this clonotype. This chain joins TRBV7-2 and TRBJ2-7, with D possibly TRBD2 on 6 matching bases. This CDR3 has 15 residues. V was shortened by 5 bases and J by 0 bases, with 14 bases between the two germline ends. Germline-derived CDR1 and CDR2 are SGHTA and FQGNSA. Here the CDR3 reads CASSANPGLSYEQYF. The DNA of the CDR3 is TGTGCCAGCAGCGCCAACCCGGGACTCTCCTACGAGCAGTACTTC.

In this sample, this clonotype turned up once. The rearrangement joins TRBV7-9 to TRBJ1-2; the D is unclear. The CDR3 totals 12 residues. Germline-derived CDR1 and CDR2 are SEHNR and FQNEAQ (reference sequence). The germline V and J ends were trimmed by 1 base and 8 bases, with 8 bases remaining between them. DNA for the CDR3: TGTGCCAGCAGCTTAGAGCCAATCGGCTACACCTTC. Translating it yields CASSLEPIGYTF.

The chain links TRBV20-1 to TRBJ2-1; 7 positions match TRBD2. V lost 6 bases to trimming and J lost 4 bases; unmatched junction nucleotides: 6. Germline-derived CDR1 and CDR2 are DFQATT and SNEGSKA (reference sequence). The CDR3 length is 13 residues. The CDR3 sequence is CSALSGDYNEQFF. The CDR3 coding sequence is TGCAGTGCCCTGAGCGGGGATTACAATGAGCAGTTCTTC.

Only a few counts were recorded for this clonotype. V usage is TRBV29-1 and J usage is TRBJ2-5, with D perhaps TRBD1 or TRBD2 (5 bases each). The germline V gene has CDR1 SQVTM and CDR2 ANQGSEA. V lost 4 bases, J lost 2 bases, and 14 bases lay in between. The CDR3 consists of 14 residues. The CDR3 region has the DNA TGCAGCGTTGTGGAGGTTAGGACACAAGAGACCCAGTACTTC. This translates into CSVVEVRTQETQYF.

The sample holds a few counts of this clonotype. The chain uses TRBV30 and TRBJ2-7; D not resolved. The CDR3 is 14 amino acids. Trimming took off 0 bases at V and 5 bases at J, with 14 bases between the two ends. Germline CDR1 is GTSNPN and CDR2 is SVGIG (reference sequence). As DNA, the CDR3 is TGTGCCTGGAGTGTACCCGAATTTAGGCACGAGCAGTACTTC. Translated: CAWSVPEFRHEQYF.

In its sample, this clonotype was seen a few times. V and J are TRBV4-2 and TRBJ2-2; no definite D call. Germline values: CDR1 LGHNA, CDR2 YNFKEQ. Trimming pared 2 bases from V and 4 bases from J, leaving 17 bases between. The CDR3 length is 17 residues. The CDR3 DNA reads as TGTGCCAGCAGCCAACCCACCTACGAGGTCCCCACCGGGGAGCTGTTTTTT. Its translation: CASSQPTYEVPTGELFF.

This clonotype was seen a handful of times. The chain has TRBV9 and TRBJ2-1; perhaps D is TRBD1 or TRBD2 (7 bases each). This CDR3 contains 12 residues. Germline CDR1 and CDR2: SGDLS and YYNGEE. V lost 3 bases and J lost 10, with 11 bases in between. CDR3 region: CASSAGGGEQFF. As DNA, the CDR3 is TGTGCCAGCAGCGCAGGGGGAGGGGAGCAGTTCTTC.

This clonotype has only a few counts. The chain employs TRBV14 and TRBJ2-6, with D perhaps TRBD1 (6 bases). In germline, CDR1 is SGHDN, CDR2 FVKESK. There are 18 residues in the CDR3. V was cut by 4 bases and J by 0 bases, with 16 bases left in between. This CDR3 is CASSRRLTGSSGANVLTF. CDR3 sequence (DNA): TGTGCCAGCAGCCGCAGACTTACAGGGTCCTCTGGGGCCAACGTCCTGACTTTC.

This clonotype has a handful of counts. The V gene is TRBV4-3, the J gene TRBJ2-7; D is perhaps TRBD2 (5 bases). Trimming removed 1 base at V and 0 bases at J, with 16 bases between. The CDR3 covers 17 residues. Germline assignment: CDR1 LGHNA and CDR2 YSLEER. The CDR3 region has the DNA TGCGCCAGCAGCCAAGGCCGGGTAGTGGGGAGCTCCTACGAGCAGTACTTC. Its protein is CASSQGRVVGSSYEQYF.

This clonotype was seen ten or more times. The chain couples TRBV29-1 to TRBJ2-2, with D uncertain. V lost 2 bases, J lost 5 bases, and 6 bases lay in between. The length of the CDR3 is 12 residues. Germline CDR1 SQVTM, CDR2 ANQGSEA. In DNA, the CDR3 is TGCAGCGTTGAATACCTAACCGGGGAGCTGTTTTTT. This translates into CSVEYLTGELFF.